This T cell receptor (beta chain) was documented in a study of shared clonotypes between healthy human individuals. Whole-study findings and limits: Some naive CD4 clonotypes, 4% to 6%, turned up in common across several donors.

The CDR3 is made up of 15 amino acids. Per germline, CDR1 MNHNY and CDR2 SVGAGI (reference sequence). Trimming cost V 4 bases and J 1 base, with 10 bases left between them. The repertoire was sequenced with immunoSEQ multiplex PCR; TCRdb's copy has only in-frame clones and lacks some. The top ten clones hold 0.39% of a sample with approximately 2.1 million clones, approximately 93% of them seen once. Every donor, a Caucasian adult, lived in Nashville, Tennessee. Regarding this clone: As yet, its antigen is unknown.

V and J are TRBV6-6 and TRBJ2-2, with TRBD2 as a possible D gene (5 bases). The sequencing input was naive CD4+ T cells from PBMCs. Subset reported: CD45RA+ positively selected. The clonotype originates from a young man in good health. Some clones in this sample may be carry-over from other donors' samples. CDR3 sequence (DNA): TGTGCCAGCAGTTCCCTAGCCTGGAACACCGGGGAGCTGTTTTTT. It is translated as CASSSLAWNTGELFF.